The clone carrying this T cell receptor (beta chain) appeared a single time. Its specificity is unknown. Distinct nucleotide sequences in the sample also encode this CDR3. The source of the sample is a study of shared clonotypes between healthy human individuals. Regarding the study as a whole: Generally, naive subsets (rather than memory subsets) showed larger estimated richness. The four-donor shared clonotypes exceeded non-shared clonotypes in generation probability, with non-shared ones scoring lower.

Splitting of each subset's genomic DNA was done evenly across several immunoSEQ plates. Tens of thousands of T cell genomes, or approximately 200 ng DNA, went into the sorted-subset replicate PCRs. Data came from immunoSEQ multiplex PCR; TCRdb stores just in-frame clones and leaves some out. The repertoire includes around 700,000 clones, 60% to 75% of them detected once, and around 2% sits in the top ten. Germline CDR1 and CDR2: KGHSH and LQKENI. There are 14 residues in the CDR3. The V and J ends lost 6 bases and 0 bases respectively, with 12 bases between them. This TCR was recovered from a woman aged 30 to 39 in good health. Sequencing input: memory CD4+ T cells sorted from blood. Subset described: CD45RA-negative fraction. This chain connects TRBV18 to TRBJ2-7; D gene unclear. The CDR3 reads CASSPGLSSYEQYF. In nucleotides, the CDR3 is TGTGCCAGCTCCCCCGGCTTGAGCTCCTACGAGCAGTACTTC.